This TCR beta chain was captured by sequencing in a study of blood T cells in healthy people across ages. With a J-beta primer mix and a sample-barcoded 5' primer, a second PCR ran about 7 to 11 cycles. MiXCR, applied by TCRdb to the 5' RACE reads, yields one record per CDR3 protein. The table has about 780,000 distinct CDR3 sequences, 46% seen once. General study points: Diversity was higher, and naive CD4+ cells more numerous, in long-lived donors than in aged donors.

Healthy Russian Caucasian donors spanned ages about 6 to 90 years. As regards this clonotype: Antigen: not known. One end of the junction varies from germline; a read error may be responsible.

The CDR3 spans 16 residues. The source material was blood. This chain joins TRBV12-3 or TRBV12-4 and TRBJ2-6; possible D gene TRBD1, 5 bases. The source is a man older than 75 in good health. Here the CDR3 reads CAGSGTGVSGANVLTF. The DNA for the CDR3 is TGTGCCGGCAGTGGAACAGGTGTCTCTGGGGCCAACGTCCTGACTTTC.